The 26 T cell receptor beta chains below were found in one sample sequenced in a study of T cell clonality in common variable immunodeficiency. Only in-frame clones appear in the TCRdb table, and some are missing; sequencing was by immunoSEQ multiplex PCR. Sampling found 40,000 to 50,000 clones, none seen once. Sequences were obtained from peripheral blood mononuclear cells. These receptors originate from a person between 18 and 75 years old in good health.

This clone was counted many times. The read ends 3 residues early relative to the CDR3; the germline J gene fills the gap. J is TRBJ1-2 and V is TRBV13; D remains ambiguous. The germline CDR1 and CDR2 sequences are PRHDT and FYEKMQ (reference sequence). The CDR3 runs 14 residues. V was cut by 1 base and J by 0 bases, with 6 bases left in between. The chain's CDR3 is CASSLERANYGYTF. The covered CDR3 bases are TGTGCCAGCAGCTTAGAGCGAGCTAACTATGGC. Based on the CDR3 plus reference TRBV13 and TRBJ1-2, the full variable domain is AAGVIQSPRHLIKEKRETATLKCYPIPRHDTVYWYQQGPGQDPQFLISFYEKMQSDKGSIPDRFSAQQFSDYHSELNMSSLELGDSALYFCASSLERANYGYTFGSGTRLTVV.

This clone is classed as medium-sized (0.01 to 0.1%). The read stops 3 residues short of the end of the CDR3; the missing end is completed from the germline J gene. The V and J genes are TRBV2 and TRBJ2-6; D remains unclear. CDR3 size: 14 residues. In germline, CDR1 is SNHLY, CDR2 FYNNEI. V was cut by 5 bases and J by 0 bases, with 5 bases left in between. The CDR3 protein is CASSFSSGANVLTF. Partial CDR3 DNA: TGTGCCAGCAGTTTCAGCTCTGGGGCCAACGTC.

Relative to its sample, this clone is medium-sized. Partial CDR3 DNA: TGCAGTGCTAGGGGACTAGCTAGCGGGGACCCTAGCACAGATACG. This encodes CSARGLASGDPSTDT. In full, the CDR3 is CSARGLASGDPSTDTQYF. The rearrangement links TRBV20-1 to TRBJ2-3; 9 bases are a match to TRBD2. The CDR3 end is not reached by the read, which stops 3 residues before it; the germline J gene fills it in. This CDR3 spans 18 amino acids. With 3 bases clipped from V and 0 bases from J, the junction kept 13 bases outside the gene matches. Germline V gene data show CDR1 as DFQATT and CDR2 as SNEGSKA (reference sequence).

Many counts were recorded for this clone. The CDR3 end falls 3 residues outside the read, so it is completed with the germline J gene. This chain joins TRBV12-3 or TRBV12-4 and TRBJ2-7; 10 bases fit TRBD1. This CDR3 has 14 amino acids. The V and J ends lost 2 bases and 4 bases, in that order; junction bases with no gene match: 2. The CDR3 protein is CASSLWDRGYEQYF. Incomplete CDR3 DNA: TGTGCCAGCAGTTTATGGGACAGGGGTTACGAG.

This clone was counted at least ten times. Read sequence stops 3 residues before the CDR3 end, and the germline J gene provides the missing end. The chain joins TRBV19 to TRBJ1-5, with D possibly being TRBD1 (6 bases). The CDR3 is 16 amino acids. The V gene lost 6 bases and the J gene lost 0 bases, with 15 bases spanning the gap. In germline, CDR1 is LNHDA, CDR2 SQIVND (reference sequence). This chain's CDR3 is CASRAGGAYSNQPQHF. The covered CDR3 bases are TGTGCCAGTAGGGCTGGGGGGGCATATAGCAATCAGCCC.

In this sample, this clone turned up many times. The part of the CDR3 DNA that was read is TGTGCCAGCAGCGCCGGACAGGGGAACACCGGGGAG. Protein product: CASSAGQGNTGE. The full CDR3 reads CASSAGQGNTGELFF. V is TRBV7-2 and J is TRBJ2-2, with TRBD1 identical over 8 bases. Sequencing ends 3 residues short of the CDR3 end; the germline J gene provides the rest. This CDR3 is built from 15 residues. V was clipped by 5 bases and J by 1 base; unmatched bases: 3. The V gene's germline CDR1 is SGHTA and CDR2 FQGNSA.

This clone came up many times. The sequence runs out 3 residues before the end of the CDR3; the remainder is reconstructed from the germline J gene. The rearrangement joins TRBV20-1 to TRBJ2-3; D is perhaps TRBD1 or TRBD2 (5 bases each). Between the trimmed V and J ends, which lost 5 bases and 1 base, there was a span of 19 bases. The CDR3 consists of 16 residues. Germline V gene sequence: CDR1 DFQATT, CDR2 SNEGSKA (reference sequence). The CDR3 DNA, read in part, is TGCAGTGCTCCTCTTTACGGAGAGGGGCGCACAGATACG. Translation: CSAPLYGEGRTDT. The entire CDR3 protein reads CSAPLYGEGRTDTQYF.

This clone was detected ten times or more. The CDR3 end falls 3 residues outside the read, so it is completed with the germline J gene. V gene TRBV29-1 combines with J gene TRBJ1-6; TRBD1 might be the D (6 bases). In germline, CDR1 is SQVTM, CDR2 ANQGSEA. The ends were cut back, 4 bases at V and 5 bases at J, with 30 bases in the middle. The CDR3 is 20 amino acids. CDR3 DNA, as far as it was read: TGCAGCGTTGGGGGCCCACGGACACGACCCCAGGGGCCGAATAATTCACCC. This codes for CSVGGPRTRPQGPNNSP. The full CDR3 protein reads CSVGGPRTRPQGPNNSPLHF.

In its sample, this clone was seen many times. The DNA ends 3 residues before the CDR3 does, and the rest of the CDR3 is filled in from the germline J gene. The J gene is TRBJ2-7, the V gene TRBV10-3; 7 nucleotides match TRBD1. The J segment lost 3 bases and the V segment lost 7 bases, leaving 18 bases of the junction unmatched. The germline CDR1 and CDR2 sequences are ENHRY and SYGVKD. The CDR3 sequence is 17 residues long. The CDR3 loop reads CAITTGVVGSPYYEQYF. Partial CDR3 DNA: TGTGCCATCACCACAGGGGTCGTGGGATCCCCGTACTACGAG.

The sample holds many counts of this clone. The observed sequence ends 3 residues before the CDR3 terminus, with the missing tail filled in from the germline J gene. This sequence joins TRBV29-1 and TRBJ1-1; 7 bases fit TRBD1. Germline V lookup: CDR1 SQVTM, CDR2 ANQGSEA. The CDR3 totals 13 residues. This chain's CDR3 is CSVERRGPRGAFF. The covered CDR3 bases are TGCAGCGTTGAGCGTAGGGGGCCCCGTGGG.

At least ten counts were recorded for this clone. With the read ending 3 residues before the CDR3 end, the germline J gene is used to fill in that end. The J gene is TRBJ2-5, the V gene TRBV10-1; 7 bases match TRBD1. Trimming removed 3 bases from V and 3 bases from J; junction bases left unmatched: 10. CDR3 length: 16 residues. Germline loops: CDR1 WNHNN, CDR2 SYGVQD (reference sequence). The CDR3 DNA, read in part, is TGCGCCAGCAGTGAATGGACAGGTTTTAGGAAAGAGACC. Translation: CASSEWTGFRKET. In full, the CDR3 reads CASSEWTGFRKETQYF.

This clone was observed many times. The sequenced fragment ends 3 residues before the CDR3 boundary, so the rest is inferred from the germline J gene. The rearrangement uses TRBV20-1 and TRBJ2-3, with 9 nucleotides matching TRBD1. Germline V lookup: CDR1 DFQATT, CDR2 SNEGSKA (reference sequence). V trimming: 6 bases; J trimming: 4 bases; junction bases outside the gene matches: 14. The CDR3 spans 16 residues. The CDR3 bases that were read are TGCAGTGCCGCCGCGGACAGGGGACTTCTGGCAGATACG. It specifies CSAAADRGLLADT. The whole CDR3 sequence is CSAAADRGLLADTQYF.

This clone was seen many times. The observed sequence ends 3 residues before the CDR3 terminus, with the missing tail filled in from the germline J gene. J is TRBJ2-1 and V is TRBV14; perhaps TRBD2 as D (5 bases). Germline V lookup: CDR1 SGHDN, CDR2 FVKESK. Trimming cost V 2 bases and J 1 base, with 12 bases left between them. This CDR3 region has 16 residues. The part of the CDR3 DNA that was read is TGTGCCAGCAGCCAATCGAGCGGAGCGTCCTACAATGAG. Its protein product is CASSQSSGASYNE. The entire CDR3 protein is CASSQSSGASYNEQFF.

This clone was picked up a small number of times. Sequencing ends 3 residues short of the CDR3 end; the germline J gene provides the rest. The chain is built from TRBV30 and TRBJ1-2; TRBD1 might be the D (5 bases). V was pared by 3 bases and J by 4 bases, with 12 bases between. The CDR3 consists of 13 residues. The germline V gene encodes CDR1 GTSNPN and CDR2 SVGIG (reference sequence). The CDR3 bases that were read are TGTGCCTGGAGCGGGGGTTTAATCTATGGC. This encodes CAWSGGLIYG. The complete CDR3 sequence is CAWSGGLIYGYTF.

This clone was recorded many times. The read finishes 3 residues shy of the CDR3 end, and the germline J gene is used to complete it. The gene calls are TRBV10-1 and TRBJ2-1; TRBD1 agrees at 7 bases. This CDR3 is built from 14 residues. Trimming took 4 bases from V and 4 from J; bases not matched to a gene: 4. Per germline, CDR1 WNHNN and CDR2 SYGVQD (reference sequence). CDR3 in amino acids: CASSAGTAYNEQFF. The CDR3 bases that were read are TGCGCCAGCAGTGCCGGGACAGCGTACAATGAG.

This clone was recorded at least ten times. Sequencing ends 3 residues short of the CDR3 end; the germline J gene provides the rest. This rearrangement joins TRBV30 to TRBJ2-2, with D unresolved. CDR3 length: 14 amino acids. Germline CDR1 GTSNPN, CDR2 SVGIG (reference sequence). The CDR3 DNA, read in part, is TGTGCCTGGAGTGTAAAGGGCACCGCTGAAAAG. The encoded protein is CAWSVKGTAEK. The full CDR3 protein is CAWSVKGTAEKLFF.

This clone was detected many times. The covered CDR3 bases are TGTGCCAGCAGCCTAGGACAGGAGGTCGAGGGC. Amino acid sequence: CASSLGQEVEG. The CDR3, in full, reads CASSLGQEVEGYTF. The rearrangement uses TRBV7-9 and TRBJ1-2, with 7 bases that match TRBD1. The read stops 3 residues short of the end of the CDR3; the missing end is completed from the germline J gene. Germline values: CDR1 SEHNR, CDR2 FQNEAQ (reference sequence). CDR3 size: 14 residues.

As regards this clone: Sequencing ends 3 residues short of the CDR3 end; the germline J gene provides the rest. J is TRBJ2-3 and V is TRBV5-1, with D possibly being TRBD1 (6 bases). Germline V gene sequence: CDR1 SGHRS, CDR2 YFSETQ. The CDR3 runs 14 residues. The CDR3: CASSLATGRETQYF. The sequenced part of the CDR3 DNA is TGCGCCAGCAGCTTGGCGACAGGAAGAGAGACG.

This clone was picked up many times. The covered CDR3 bases are TGTGCCAGTAGTAAGGCACTAGAAGAGACC. It translates to CASSKALEET. From start to end, the CDR3 is CASSKALEETQYF. V gene TRBV19 combines with J gene TRBJ2-5; TRBD2 might be the D (5 bases). The read finishes 3 residues shy of the CDR3 end, and the germline J gene is used to complete it. The germline V gene has CDR1 LNHDA and CDR2 SQIVND (reference sequence). V dropped 4 bases and J dropped 3 bases, with 9 bases sitting between them. This CDR3 is 13 amino acids long.

This clone was seen ten or more times. The read terminates 3 residues before the CDR3 end, so the remaining end is supplied by the germline J gene. This chain links TRBV14 with TRBJ2-3, with D uncertain. The CDR3 is 13 residues long. The V and J ends lost 4 bases and 5 bases respectively, with 10 bases between them. Germline V CDR1 and CDR2: SGHDN, FVKESK. CDR3 in amino acids: CASSRFPGDTQYF. The CDR3 bases that were read are TGTGCCAGCAGCCGGTTTCCCGGAGATACG.

The sample holds many counts of this clone. Coverage ceases 3 residues before the CDR3 finishes, and the germline J gene fills in the end. The chain couples TRBV5-5 to TRBJ2-7; 8 nucleotides align to TRBD2. This CDR3 has 14 residues. Germline loops: CDR1 SGHKS, CDR2 YYEKEE (reference sequence). V shed 4 bases, J shed 3 bases, and the junction held 6 bases outside the gene matches. CDR3 protein: CASSPMTSVYEQYF. Incomplete CDR3 DNA: TGTGCCAGCAGCCCGATGACTAGCGTCTACGAG.

This clone was recorded at least ten times. The read is 3 residues too short to cover the CDR3 end, so that end is filled in from the germline J gene. The chain uses TRBV11-2 and TRBJ2-2; D is unclear. The CDR3 contains 13 residues. V dropped 4 bases and J dropped 4 bases, with 7 bases sitting between them. The germline V gene has CDR1 SGHAT and CDR2 FQNNGV. The CDR3 sequence is CASSSQLTGELFF. Incomplete CDR3 DNA: TGTGCCAGCAGCTCACAGCTCACCGGGGAG.

This clone was counted many times. The observed sequence ends 3 residues before the CDR3 terminus, with the missing tail filled in from the germline J gene. This chain uses TRBV19 with TRBJ1-2; tentatively, D is TRBD1 (5 bases). Germline V gives CDR1 LNHDA, CDR2 SQIVND (reference sequence). V lost 8 bases, J lost 4 bases, and 14 bases lay in between. CDR3 length equals 13 residues. Partial CDR3 DNA: TGTGCCAGTTCGTGGGGCGTCAGCTATGGC. Its translation is CASSWGVSYG. The full CDR3 is CASSWGVSYGYTF.

This clone was seen more than once but under ten times. The read gets to within 3 residues of the CDR3 end, and the germline J gene fills in the rest. The chain uses TRBV7-9 and TRBJ2-7, with D hard to call. This CDR3 has 13 residues. Germline V lookup: CDR1 SEHNR, CDR2 FQNEAQ (reference sequence). Trimming left V 1 base short and J 3 bases short, with 7 bases between. This CDR3 reads CASSLVAGYEQYF. CDR3 bases read: TGTGCCAGCAGCTTAGTCGCAGGCTACGAG.

This clone was recorded many times. The read comes to an end 3 residues before the CDR3 does, leaving the germline J gene to fill in the end. V is TRBV30 and J is TRBJ2-2; a weak D match, TRBD1 (5 bases). CDR3 length: 13 amino acids. The V end lost 5 bases, the J end lost 0 bases, and 7 bases lay between the germline ends. Germline lookup yields CDR1 GTSNPN and CDR2 SVGIG (reference sequence). The covered CDR3 bases are TGTGCCTGGGACAGCTCGAACACCGGGGAG. Its protein product is CAWDSSNTGE. The full-length CDR3 reads as CAWDSSNTGELFF.

In its sample, this clone was seen many times. The read comes to an end 3 residues before the CDR3 does, leaving the germline J gene to fill in the end. V and J are TRBV6-2 or TRBV6-3 and TRBJ1-1; no reliable D call. Germline V gene data show CDR1 as MNHEY and CDR2 as SVGEGT. The V gene lost 4 bases and the J gene lost 5 bases, with 14 bases spanning the gap. This CDR3 contains 14 residues. The CDR3 DNA, read in part, is TGTGCCAGCAGTTTAGCGGGGATGGGAACTGAA. Translation gives CASSLAGMGTE. The full CDR3 is CASSLAGMGTEAFF.